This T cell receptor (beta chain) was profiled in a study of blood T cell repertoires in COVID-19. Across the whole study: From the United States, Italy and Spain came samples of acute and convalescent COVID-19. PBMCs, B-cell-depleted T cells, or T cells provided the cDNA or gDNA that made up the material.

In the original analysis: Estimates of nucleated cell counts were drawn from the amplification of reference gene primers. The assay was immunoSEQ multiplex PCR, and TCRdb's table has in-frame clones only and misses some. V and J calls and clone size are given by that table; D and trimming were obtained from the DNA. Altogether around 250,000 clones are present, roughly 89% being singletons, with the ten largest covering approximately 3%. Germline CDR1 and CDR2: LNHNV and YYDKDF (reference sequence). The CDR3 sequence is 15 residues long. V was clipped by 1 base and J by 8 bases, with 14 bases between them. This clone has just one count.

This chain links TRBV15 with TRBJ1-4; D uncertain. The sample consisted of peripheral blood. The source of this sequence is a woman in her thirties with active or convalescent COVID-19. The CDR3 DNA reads TGTGCCACCAGCAGAGTTGGAGCATCCCGGGAAAAACTGTTTTTT. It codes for CATSRVGASREKLFF.